The 21 T cell receptor beta chains listed next were all sequenced from one sample in a study of identical twins. MiXCR was run by TCRdb on the 5' RACE reads, yielding one entry per CDR3 protein. There are some 590,000 distinct CDR3 sequences in the sample; around a tenth occur only once, and more than 2.5% lies in the top ten. This same sample was also part of a study on yellow fever vaccine responses in identical twins.

Material for sequencing was PBMCs. The receptors stem from a woman aged 18-29 years in good health.

This clonotype was seen many times. This chain joins TRBV20-1 and TRBJ2-5; D may be TRBD2 (5 bases). Between the trimmed V and J ends, which lost 0 bases and 5 bases, there was a span of 10 bases. The CDR3 spans 13 residues. The germline V gene encodes CDR1 DFQATT and CDR2 SNEGSKA (reference sequence). The CDR3 here is CSARDPGFETQYF. DNA of the CDR3: TGCAGTGCTAGAGATCCGGGGTTCGAGACCCAGTACTTC.

This clonotype has a handful of counts. The DNA of the CDR3 is TGTGCCAGCAGCTTAGCGTGGACAGACCAAGAGACCCAGTACTTC. Its protein product is CASSLAWTDQETQYF. V and J are TRBV7-8 and TRBJ2-5; perhaps TRBD1 as D (6 bases). This CDR3 comprises 15 residues. V dropped 0 bases and J dropped 0 bases, with 8 bases sitting between them. Germline V gives CDR1 SGHVS, CDR2 FQNEAQ.

Only a few counts were recorded for this clonotype. The CDR3 nucleotides read TGTGCCAGCAGTCCGACTAGCGGGGCAAGAACCGGGGAGCTGTTTTTT. Encoded protein: CASSPTSGARTGELFF. The chain uses TRBV12-3 or TRBV12-4 and TRBJ2-2, with 11 bases that match TRBD2. Losses at the gene ends were 5 bases for V and 5 bases for J; bases not matched to a gene: 7. The CDR3 totals 16 residues.

In the case of this clonotype: At one of its ends the junction is not consistent with the germline gene, which may arise from a read error. The chain uses TRBV12-3 or TRBV12-4 and TRBJ2-2, with TRBD2 matching over 14 bases. This CDR3 region has 18 residues. The CDR3 coding sequence is TGTGCCATCAGTTTAGGGACTAGCGGGAGTGAGAACACCGGGGAGCTGTTTTTT. This translates into CAISLGTSGSENTGELFF.

The J gene is TRBJ2-5, the V gene TRBV7-8; maybe TRBD1 (7 bases). CDR1 SGHVS and CDR2 FQNEAQ come from the germline V gene. V was cut by 2 bases and J by 0 bases, with 10 bases left in between. The CDR3 extends over 15 amino acids. The CDR3 reads CASSLQGDYQETQYF. CDR3 nucleotides: TGTGCCAGCAGCTTACAGGGGGACTACCAAGAGACCCAGTACTTC. The full variable domain, in which reference TRBV7-8 and TRBJ2-5 provide the parts outside the CDR3, is GAGVSQSPRYKVAKRGQDVALRCDPISGHVSLFWYQQALGQGPEFLTYFQNEAQLDKSGLPSDRFFAERPEGSVSTLKIQRTQQEDSAVYLCASSLQGDYQETQYFGPGTRLLVL.

This clonotype turned up a few times. This chain joins TRBV27 and TRBJ2-3, with 12 bases matching TRBD2. Germline V gene data show CDR1 as MNHEY and CDR2 as SMNVEV (reference sequence). The CDR3 is made up of 17 amino acids. With 4 bases clipped from V and 2 bases from J, the junction kept 7 bases outside the gene matches. The CDR3, as DNA: TGTGCCAGCAGTTCCAGACTAGCGGGGGACTACACAGATACGCAGTATTTT. It specifies CASSSRLAGDYTDTQYF.

V is TRBV28 and J is TRBJ2-1; 8 bases are shared with TRBD2. The CDR3 runs 14 residues. CDR1 is MDHEN, CDR2 SYDVKM, per germline. V lost 1 base and J lost 5; bases outside the gene matches: 1. The CDR3: CASSLYGRDNEQFF. CDR3 coding DNA: TGTGCCAGCAGTTTATACGGGAGGGACAATGAGCAGTTCTTC.

The rearrangement uses TRBV11-3 and TRBJ2-1; 8 bases are shared with TRBD2. This CDR3 contains 17 residues. Germline CDR1 reads SGHNT; CDR2 reads YENEEA. V gave up 5 bases and J gave up 5 bases; unmatched junction bases: 14. The CDR3 nucleotides are TGTGCCAGCAGCCGCCGCCCCGGGACTAGGCGTAACAATGAGCAGTTCTTC. Protein sequence: CASSRRPGTRRNNEQFF.

This clonotype was observed at least ten times. This sequence joins TRBV21-1 and TRBJ2-1; the D segment call TRBD1 is taken from the table without a DNA check. TRBV21-1 represents a pseudogene. CDR3 length: 21 residues. DNA for the CDR3: TGTGCCAGCAGCAAAGCGAACGGCGGGGCAGTCGGACCCAGGTATACCAATGAGCAGTTCTTC. It is translated as CASSKANGGAVGPRYTNEQFF.

The chain recombines TRBV12-3 or TRBV12-4 with TRBJ1-2; 9 bases match TRBD1. The CDR3 consists of 13 residues. The V segment lost 3 bases and the J segment 8 bases; nucleotides outside the gene matches: 4. Here the CDR3 reads CASSFYRGLGYTF. CDR3 coding DNA: TGTGCCAGCAGTTTTTACAGGGGGCTGGGCTACACCTTC.

The genes are TRBV6-2 or TRBV6-3 and TRBJ2-4; D not resolved. The CDR3 runs 16 residues. The V gene lost 7 bases and the J gene lost 5 bases, with 21 bases spanning the gap. Germline V CDR1 and CDR2: MNHEY, SVGEGT. CDR3: CASTPSPLRGENIQYF. CDR3 nucleotides: TGTGCCAGCACCCCATCCCCTCTTCGCGGCGAAAACATTCAGTACTTC.

This clonotype came up a few times. The rearrangement links TRBV10-2 to TRBJ1-1; D not certain. This CDR3 is 14 amino acids long. Per germline, CDR1 WSHSY and CDR2 SAAADI. V was shortened by 4 bases and J by 0 bases, with 9 bases between the two germline ends. The CDR3 loop reads CASSVEAMNTEAFF. The CDR3 DNA reads as TGCGCCAGCAGTGTGGAGGCTATGAACACTGAAGCTTTCTTT.

In its sample, this clonotype was seen many times. The chain recombines TRBV27 with TRBJ2-4, with TRBD1 identical over 7 bases. The CDR3 is 15 residues long. Germline assignment: CDR1 MNHEY and CDR2 SMNVEV (reference sequence). Unmatched junction bases numbered 6, after V lost 4 bases and J lost 3 bases. CDR3 amino acids: CASSYRGLGKNIQYF. DNA for the CDR3: TGTGCCAGCAGTTATAGGGGGCTAGGCAAAAACATTCAGTACTTC.

The chain employs TRBV6-2 or TRBV6-3 and TRBJ2-5, with 7 bases aligning to TRBD2. Germline CDR1 reads MNHEY; CDR2 reads SVGEGT. Trimming removed 1 base from V and 5 bases from J; junction bases left unmatched: 10. The CDR3 is 16 residues long. DNA for the CDR3: TGTGCCAGCAGTTACTTAGCCTGGGGGGGATCGGAGACCCAGTACTTC. Its protein is CASSYLAWGGSETQYF.

This clonotype was detected many times. The V call is TRBV20-1, the J call TRBJ2-3; tentatively, D is TRBD1 (7 bases). The V end was cut by 4 bases, the J end by 0 bases, with 23 bases between. Looked up from germline, CDR1 is DFQATT and CDR2 is SNEGSKA (reference sequence). The CDR3 totals 18 residues. CDR3 amino acids: CSATVLAKTGTSTDTQYF. As DNA, the CDR3 is TGCAGTGCTACGGTACTGGCGAAGACAGGGACTAGCACAGATACGCAGTATTTT.

This clonotype came up a few times. The CDR3 nucleotides read TGTGCCAGCAGTTTGGGGTCACGCCGAAGCGAGCAGTACTTC. Encoded protein: CASSLGSRRSEQYF. This chain links TRBV12-3 or TRBV12-4 with TRBJ2-7; D unclear. Between the trimmed V and J ends, which lost 3 bases and 6 bases, there was a span of 15 bases. This CDR3 is built from 14 residues.

This clonotype was picked up a small number of times. J is TRBJ2-7 and V is TRBV10-3, with no clear D. CDR3 length: 12 residues. With 4 bases removed from V and 4 bases from J, the gap between germline ends came to 8 bases. Germline values: CDR1 ENHRY, CDR2 SYGVKD. The CDR3 reads CAISVGPYEQYF. DNA of the CDR3: TGTGCCATCAGTGTTGGGCCGTACGAGCAGTACTTC.

J is TRBJ2-2 and V is TRBV9, with TRBD1 identical over 10 bases. Losses at the gene ends were 7 bases for V and 3 bases for J; bases not matched to a gene: 3. Germline CDR1 reads SGDLS; CDR2 reads YYNGEE. The CDR3 totals 14 residues. The CDR3 bases are TGTGCCAGCGGGGGGACAGGGGACACCGGGGAGCTGTTTTTT. It specifies CASGGTGDTGELFF.

The V gene is TRBV6-5, the J gene TRBJ2-1, with a weak D call TRBD2 (6 bases). This CDR3 spans 15 amino acids. The germline gives CDR1 MNHEY, CDR2 SVGAGI. Trimming removed 4 bases from V and 7 bases from J, with 17 bases in between. The chain's CDR3 is CASSSPGLGMNEQFF. CDR3 coding DNA: TGTGCCAGCAGTTCCCCGGGACTCGGAATGAATGAGCAGTTCTTC.

The chain employs TRBV19 and TRBJ1-5; D unresolved. The CDR3 runs 14 residues. CDR1 is LNHDA and CDR2 is SQIVND in the germline V gene (reference sequence). The V end was cut by 4 bases, the J end by 0 bases, with 7 bases between. CDR3 coding DNA: TGTGCCAGTAGTACGGGGTCTAGCAATCAGCCCCAGCATTTT. This gives the protein CASSTGSSNQPQHF.

This clonotype was seen only a few times. The J gene is TRBJ2-3, the V gene TRBV15; perhaps TRBD1 as D (5 bases). CDR1 and CDR2 from the germline V gene are LNHNV and YYDKDF (reference sequence). Trimming removed 0 bases from V and 5 bases from J, with 6 bases in between. CDR3 size: 13 residues. The CDR3 nucleotides are TGTGCCACCAGCAGAGATCAGGGAGATACGCAGTATTTT. It translates to CATSRDQGDTQYF.